Below, 9 T cell receptor beta chains from the same sample are listed, as sequenced in a study of identical twins (dated by TCRdb to the mid-2010s). Library preparation was by 5' RACE. The sample was run on an Illumina HiSeq 2000. TCRdb took the public reads, trimmed them with fastp at Q25, ran MiXCR for clone calling and kept in-frame beta chains. Duplicate CDR3 protein sequences are folded into a single record with the most common DNA and genes. Counted in this sample were some 500,000 distinct CDR3 sequences; 13% to 15% of them appeared once. The leading ten clones occupy around 0.57% of the sample. These data are also associated with another study on yellow fever vaccine responses in identical twins.

Input material: CD4+ T cells sorted from blood. The receptor set was obtained from a woman in her late teens or twenties in good health.

In this sample, this clonotype turned up many times. This sequence joins TRBV20-1 and TRBJ2-5, with 11 bases matching TRBD1. V gave up 3 bases and J gave up 2 bases; unmatched junction bases: 8. This CDR3 comprises 16 residues. Germline assignment: CDR1 DFQATT and CDR2 SNEGSKA (reference sequence). The CDR3 bases are TGCAGTGCTAGCGGACAGGGGGCCTGGGGGCAAGAGACCCAGTACTTC. Amino acids: CSASGQGAWGQETQYF.

The J gene is TRBJ2-5, the V gene TRBV6-2 or TRBV6-3; D possibly corresponds to TRBD2 (6 bases). Trimming left V 7 bases short and J 5 bases short, with 11 bases between. The CDR3 is 12 amino acids. The germline CDR1 and CDR2 sequences are MNHEY and SVGEGT. The CDR3 is CASNDRGETQYF. The CDR3, as DNA: TGTGCCAGCAACGACCGGGGGGAGACCCAGTACTTC.

This chain connects TRBV6-2 or TRBV6-3 to TRBJ2-1, with TRBD1 as a possible D gene (6 bases). Trimming left V 7 bases short and J 1 base short, with 26 bases between. Germline assignment: CDR1 MNHEY and CDR2 SVGEGT. This CDR3 has 19 residues. For the CDR3, the DNA is TGTGCCAGCATTCCCGGGGCTAGGGGGAGAAGGGGATCCTACAATGAGCAGTTCTTC. Protein product: CASIPGARGRRGSYNEQFF.

There are a few counts of this clonotype. V gene TRBV7-8 combines with J gene TRBJ2-1; D is possibly TRBD1 (6 bases). Germline V gene lookup returns CDR1 SGHVS and CDR2 FQNEAQ. The CDR3 totals 16 residues. V was shortened by 5 bases and J by 8 bases, with 22 bases between the two germline ends. The CDR3 coding sequence is TGTGCCAGCAGCCCGGCCGGGACAAGGACTTTGGATGAGCAGTTCTTC. Amino acid sequence: CASSPAGTRTLDEQFF.

In its sample, this clonotype was seen many times. CDR3 loop: CASSLVGMSSYEQYF. The CDR3 nucleotides read TGTGCCAGCAGCTTGGTTGGCATGAGCTCCTACGAGCAGTACTTC. The chain recombines TRBV5-6 with TRBJ2-7, with D unclear. CDR1 is SGHDT, CDR2 YYEEEE, per germline. Deletions cut 0 bases from V and 0 bases from J, with 10 bases between. This CDR3 comprises 15 residues.

This chain joins TRBV7-9 and TRBJ2-1, with 7 positions matching TRBD2. Germline V gene sequence: CDR1 SEHNR, CDR2 FQNEAQ (reference sequence). The CDR3 loop spans 12 amino acids. The V gene end was trimmed by 5 bases and the J gene end by 9 bases; junction bases not matched to a gene: 4. The chain's CDR3 is CASSPERGEQFF. CDR3 nucleotide sequence: TGTGCCAGCAGCCCTGAGCGGGGTGAGCAGTTCTTC.

The rearrangement links TRBV9 to TRBJ2-1; D is unclear. CDR1 and CDR2 (germline): SGDLS, YYNGEE. With 0 bases removed from V and 4 bases from J, the gap between germline ends came to 5 bases. CDR3 size: 13 residues. The CDR3 region is CASSVELYNEQFF. CDR3 nucleotides: TGTGCCAGCAGCGTAGAACTATACAATGAGCAGTTCTTC.

Written as DNA, the CDR3 is TGTGCCAGCAGTGAGACAGGGGGCCGCAATCAGCCCCAGCATTTT. Protein sequence: CASSETGGRNQPQHF. This rearrangement joins TRBV2 to TRBJ1-5, with TRBD1 matching over 10 bases. With V trimmed by 3 bases and J by 2 bases, 1 base remained unmatched. The length of the CDR3 is 15 residues. The germline V gene encodes CDR1 SNHLY and CDR2 FYNNEI.

The genes are TRBV20-1 and TRBJ1-2, with TRBD1 matching over 12 bases. J was trimmed by 7 bases and V by 3 bases; bases with no gene match: 6. Germline lookup yields CDR1 DFQATT and CDR2 SNEGSKA (reference sequence). This CDR3 has 14 amino acids. CDR3 sequence: CSASAGTGGIGYTF. In DNA, the CDR3 is TGCAGTGCTAGCGCCGGGACAGGGGGCATTGGCTACACCTTC.